These 13 T cell receptor beta chains share one sample of origin, sequenced in a study of blood T cell repertoires in COVID-19. Measured with immunoSEQ multiplex PCR; TCRdb has only the in-frame clones, and not every one. The repertoire holds about 60,000 clones, around 83% seen once, with under 8% in the top ten. The sequencing input was peripheral blood. The receptors stem from a human donor in a cohort sampled during active COVID-19.

The table lists this clone with a count of one. The chain employs TRBV7-9 and TRBJ2-1; 8 positions agree with TRBD2. CDR1 and CDR2 from the germline V gene are SEHNR and FQNEAQ (reference sequence). The CDR3 covers 15 residues. Losses at the gene ends were 6 bases for V and 7 bases for J; bases not matched to a gene: 11. CDR3 in amino acids: CASRFSGAAGNEQFF. The DNA of the CDR3 is TGTGCCAGCAGATTTAGCGGGGCAGCAGGTAATGAGCAGTTCTTC. Variable domain in full (rest from reference TRBV7-9 and TRBJ2-1): DTGVSQNPRHKITKRGQNVTFRCDPISEHNRLYWYRQTLGQGPEFLTYFQNEAQLEKSRLLSDRFSAERPKGSFSTLEIQRTEQGDSAMYLCASRFSGAAGNEQFFGPGTRLTVL.

The chain joins TRBV3-1 (or the pseudogene TRBV3-2) to TRBJ2-3; 11 bases align to TRBD1. CDR1 and CDR2 from the germline V gene are LGHDT and YNNKEL (reference sequence). Losses at the gene ends were 4 bases for V and 2 bases for J; bases not matched to a gene: 5. This CDR3 comprises 16 residues. In DNA form, the CDR3 reads TGTGCCAGCAGCCGCCGGGACAGGGGGGTCACAGATACGCAGTATTTT. This gives the protein CASSRRDRGVTDTQYF.

This clone was observed a single time. This rearrangement joins TRBV6-1 to TRBJ1-1; the match to TRBD1 covers 8 bases. The J segment lost 2 bases and the V segment lost 4 bases, leaving 15 bases of the junction unmatched. The CDR3 contains 18 residues. Per germline, CDR1 MNHNS and CDR2 SASEGT. CDR3 DNA sequence: TGTGCCAGCAGTGGCCGTTGGGACAGGAAGAGGGAAAACACTGAAGCTTTCTTT. Its protein is CASSGRWDRKRENTEAFF.

CDR3 amino acids: CASSSTGGVGYTF. The CDR3 DNA reads TGTGCCAGCAGTAGTACAGGGGGAGTAGGCTACACCTTC. The chain employs TRBV6-5 and TRBJ1-2, with 8 bases lining up with TRBD1. Germline V gene data show CDR1 as MNHEY and CDR2 as SVGAGI. CDR3 size: 13 residues. The V gene end was trimmed by 5 bases and the J gene end by 8 bases; junction bases not matched to a gene: 7.

The chain links TRBV1 to TRBJ2-1; the DNA was not used to check the table's D call, TRBD2. TRBV1 is a listed pseudogene. CDR3 length: 19 residues. CDR3 bases: TGCACCAGCGCTCCCGGGGAAATGAGGCGCAACGATTCATACAATGAGCAGTTCTTC. Its translation is CTSAPGEMRRNDSYNEQFF.

The chain joins TRBV18 to TRBJ1-5, with D perhaps TRBD1 (5 bases). The V end was cut by 3 bases, the J end by 7 bases, with 13 bases between. From germline, CDR1 is KGHSH and CDR2 LQKENI. The CDR3 covers 14 residues. The CDR3 spells CASSPGHRDQPQHF. The CDR3 DNA is TGTGCCAGCTCACCTGGACACAGAGACCAGCCCCAGCATTTT.

This clone occurred a few times. This chain uses TRBV4-2 with TRBJ1-5; D unclear. Trimming took off 0 bases at V and 5 bases at J, with 8 bases between the two ends. The CDR3 consists of 14 residues. The germline V gene encodes CDR1 LGHNA and CDR2 YNFKEQ. The CDR3 loop reads CASSQDFGDQPQHF. CDR3 nucleotide sequence: TGTGCCAGCAGCCAAGATTTTGGAGATCAGCCCCAGCATTTT.

This clone was detected a few times. The chain carries TRBV7-8 and TRBJ1-2, with TRBD1 identical over 8 bases. The V gene end was trimmed by 5 bases and the J gene end by 1 base; junction bases not matched to a gene: 9. The CDR3 totals 16 residues. CDR1 is SGHVS and CDR2 is FQNEAQ in the germline V gene. CDR3 sequence: CASSKRTGLNNYGYTF. The CDR3 nucleotides read TGTGCCAGCAGCAAAAGGACAGGGCTAAATAACTATGGCTACACCTTC.

This clone was seen a handful of times. This rearrangement joins TRBV6-6 to TRBJ1-1; D possibly corresponds to TRBD1 (6 bases). This CDR3 has 16 residues. CDR1 is MNHNY, CDR2 SVGAGI, per germline (reference sequence). Trimming removed 2 bases at V and 4 bases at J, with 17 bases between. The CDR3 sequence is CASSYMGGGQITEAFF. For the CDR3, the DNA is TGTGCCAGCAGTTACATGGGTGGTGGACAGATCACTGAAGCTTTCTTT.

The chain uses TRBV6-5 and TRBJ2-7; tentative D call: TRBD1 (5 bases). Between the trimmed V and J ends, which lost 7 bases and 6 bases, there was a span of 13 bases. Germline V gives CDR1 MNHEY, CDR2 SVGAGI. There are 12 residues in the CDR3. In nucleotides, the CDR3 is TGTGCCAGCACGGCAGGGTTTGGCGAGCAGTACTTC. It translates to CASTAGFGEQYF.

This clone was seen only a few times. This sequence joins TRBV6-5 and TRBJ2-3; 11 bases map to TRBD2. Trimming removed 2 bases from V and 6 bases from J; junction bases left unmatched: 4. Germline V CDR1 and CDR2: MNHEY, SVGAGI. CDR3 length: 15 amino acids. CDR3 amino acids: CASSYTSGSRDTQYF. CDR3 DNA: TGTGCCAGCAGTTACACTAGCGGGAGTCGGGATACGCAGTATTTT.

The chain is built from TRBV5-4 and TRBJ1-1; unclear D gene. Germline V gene sequence: CDR1 SGHNT, CDR2 YYREEE (reference sequence). Between the trimmed V and J ends, which lost 0 bases and 5 bases, there was a span of 11 bases. CDR3 length: 14 amino acids. This CDR3 reads CASSLALGRTEAFF. CDR3 DNA: TGTGCCAGCAGCTTGGCCCTAGGGAGGACTGAAGCTTTCTTT.

The rearrangement joins TRBV5-1 to TRBJ2-1, with 7 bases fitting TRBD2. From germline, CDR1 is SGHRS and CDR2 YFSETQ. This CDR3 has 15 residues. V was clipped by 0 bases and J by 6 bases; unmatched bases: 6. CDR3 sequence reads: CASSLAPGLSNEQFF. The DNA for the CDR3 is TGCGCCAGCAGCTTGGCGCCGGGACTAAGCAATGAGCAGTTCTTC.